The subject of this entry is one T cell receptor beta chain. Its antigen is as yet unknown. Each of the donors was a healthy bone marrow donor. PCR involved 60 Vbeta and 13 Jbeta primers. Here immunoSEQ multiplex PCR was the method, and the copy in TCRdb shows in-frame clones only, minus some. The data show roughly 150,000 clones, 65% to 80% seen once. The V end lost 6 bases, the J end lost 7 bases, and 18 bases lay between the germline ends. The CDR3 extends over 14 amino acids. CDR1 SNHLY and CDR2 FYNNEI come from the germline V gene. The data derive from a study of cytomegalovirus exposure and HLA in healthy donors. General observations from the study: Researchers reported from a later analysis that most CMV-associated TCR beta chains appeared HLA-restricted. A missense DCLRE1C variant was associated with V- and J-gene trimming of TCR beta chains in a later analysis, and an independent cohort replicated the association.

What was sequenced was PBMCs. The sequence was collected from a woman between 40 and 50 years old in good health and CMV-seropositive. V gene TRBV2 combines with J gene TRBJ1-2; a possible D gene is TRBD1 (5 bases). CDR3 DNA: TGTGCCAGCAGCCGGGGCGCGGGGATAGCTGGCTACACCTTC. Protein product: CASSRGAGIAGYTF.